These T cell receptor beta chains were read from a single sample in a study of blood T cell repertoires in COVID-19. Sequencing used immunoSEQ multiplex PCR; TCRdb keeps in-frame clones, though not all of them. Among roughly 200,000 clones listed, around 80% were seen once. Material for sequencing was peripheral blood. All receptors come from an elderly woman with COVID-19, enrolled during active disease. CDR3s include the opening cysteine and the closing phenylalanine or tryptophan. The order of the fields is clone size, D gene, J gene, V gene, CDR3 protein, CDR3 DNA. D genes are given only for firm matches. Size is stated for part of the rows, as once, few or many counts, or as a class when the clone is expanded.

few,.,TRBJ1-2,TRBV9,CASSVGLVRGGPNGYTF,TGTGCCAGCAGCGTAGGGTTGGTCAGGGGCGGTCCAAATGGCTACACCTTC
.,.,TRBJ1-5,TRBV18,CASSRGGSNQPQHF,TGTGCCAGCTCACGAGGTGGTAGCAATCAGCCCCAGCATTTT
.,TRBD1,TRBJ2-7,TRBV7-9,CASSARDRYEQYF,TGTGCCAGCAGCGCCAGGGACAGATACGAGCAGTACTTC
.,.,TRBJ1-5,TRBV6-5,CASSTGGGQPQHF,TGTGCCAGCAGCACGGGGGGGGGTCAGCCCCAGCATTTT
.,.,TRBJ2-7,TRBV29-1,CSVEDALPPYEQYF,TGCAGCGTTGAAGATGCACTCCCCCCCTACGAGCAGTACTTC
.,.,TRBJ2-2,TRBV3-1/TRBV3-2,CASSQVLWDLAGELFF,TGTGCCAGCAGCCAAGTTTTGTGGGACTTAGCCGGGGAGCTGTTTTTT
once,TRBD2,TRBJ2-3,TRBV25-1,CASSAGLAASTDTQYF,TGTGCCAGCAGTGCTGGACTAGCGGCAAGCACAGATACGCAGTATTTT
.,.,TRBJ2-2,TRBV6-5,CASSHRVTGELFF,TGTGCCAGCAGTCACAGAGTCACCGGGGAGCTGTTTTTT
.,.,TRBJ2-3,TRBV24-1,CATMRGPTDTQYF,TGTGCCACCATGCGGGGCCCCACAGATACGCAGTATTTT
.,.,TRBJ1-1,TRBV6-5,CASSYRGWTEAFF,TGTGCCAGCAGTTACAGGGGTTGGACTGAAGCTTTCTTT
many,.,TRBJ2-2,TRBV7-2,CASTFTQTGELFF,TGTGCCAGCACCTTCACACAGACCGGGGAGCTGTTTTTT
.,TRBD2,TRBJ2-1,TRBV6-5,CASTSGGARNEQFF,TGTGCCAGCACCTCGGGGGGGGCGCGTAATGAGCAGTTCTTC
.,TRBD2,TRBJ2-3,TRBV7-9,CASSAGDGVQYF,TGTGCCAGCAGCGCGGGAGACGGGGTGCAGTATTTT
.,TRBD1,TRBJ2-1,TRBV14,CASRRGTAYNEQFF,TGTGCCAGCAGACGTGGGACAGCCTACAATGAGCAGTTCTTC
.,TRBD1,TRBJ1-3,TRBV7-2,CASSLATGFGNTIYF,TGTGCCAGCAGCTTAGCGACAGGGTTCGGAAACACCATATATTTT
once,TRBD1,TRBJ2-1,TRBV5-6,CASSLTRDRGLNEQFF,TGTGCCAGCAGCCTTACTCGGGACAGGGGCCTCAATGAGCAGTTCTTC
.,.,TRBJ2-5,TRBV7-9,CASSLLALGGETQYF,TGTGCCAGCAGCTTACTGGCCCTGGGGGGAGAGACCCAGTACTTC
.,.,TRBJ2-3,TRBV6-1,CASSEAPTPDTQYF,TGTGCCAGCAGTGAAGCGCCGACACCCGATACGCAGTATTTT
.,TRBD1,TRBJ1-2,TRBV19,CASSDRVTNYGYTF,TGTGCCAGTAGTGACAGGGTAACTAACTATGGCTACACCTTC
.,.,TRBJ2-7,TRBV7-2,CASSLGGDSYEQYF,TGTGCCAGCAGCTTGGGAGGAGACTCCTACGAGCAGTACTTC
.,.,TRBJ2-4,TRBV18,CASSPPSRPPGNIQYF,TGTGCCAGCTCACCACCGAGCAGGCCCCCAGGAAACATTCAGTACTTC
.,TRBD1,TRBJ2-1,TRBV30,CAWDRGGIYNEQFF,TGTGCCTGGGACAGGGGGGGGATATACAATGAGCAGTTCTTC
.,.,TRBJ1-4,TRBV13,CASKFEGWDEKLFF,TGTGCCAGCAAATTTGAGGGCTGGGATGAAAAACTGTTTTTT
.,.,TRBJ1-3,TRBV7-9,CASSQVNSGNTIYF,TGTGCCAGCAGCCAGGTCAACTCTGGAAACACCATATATTTT
.,.,TRBJ1-4,TRBV27,CASSMTVQSNEKLFF,TGTGCCAGCAGTATGACAGTTCAGTCTAATGAAAAACTGTTTTTT
few,.,TRBJ1-2,TRBV6-2/TRBV6-3,CASSSGILYGYTF,TGTGCCAGCAGCTCCGGGATCCTCTATGGCTACACCTTC